This T cell receptor beta chain was identified in a study of shared clonotypes between healthy human individuals. Points from the study as a whole: Clonotype sharing levels among donors were expected to vary with sequencing depth.

The method was immunoSEQ multiplex PCR; TCRdb's version includes in-frame clones alone and lacks a portion of them. Of some 200,000 clones listed, approximately 62% are singletons. About this clone itself: Its antigen is as yet unknown.

Germline assignment: CDR1 MGHDK and CDR2 SYGVNS. The length of the CDR3 is 16 residues. Trimming cost V 2 bases and J 5 bases, with 15 bases left between them. V gene TRBV25-1 combines with J gene TRBJ2-2; D unclear. The TCR was taken from a man between 25 and 39 years old in good health. The specimen was memory CD4+ T cells sorted from blood. Subset noted: CD45RA-negative fraction. The CDR3 loop reads CASSEAVTSRTGELFF. CDR3 nucleotide sequence: TGTGCCAGCAGTGAAGCGGTGACATCGCGAACCGGGGAGCTGTTTTTT.